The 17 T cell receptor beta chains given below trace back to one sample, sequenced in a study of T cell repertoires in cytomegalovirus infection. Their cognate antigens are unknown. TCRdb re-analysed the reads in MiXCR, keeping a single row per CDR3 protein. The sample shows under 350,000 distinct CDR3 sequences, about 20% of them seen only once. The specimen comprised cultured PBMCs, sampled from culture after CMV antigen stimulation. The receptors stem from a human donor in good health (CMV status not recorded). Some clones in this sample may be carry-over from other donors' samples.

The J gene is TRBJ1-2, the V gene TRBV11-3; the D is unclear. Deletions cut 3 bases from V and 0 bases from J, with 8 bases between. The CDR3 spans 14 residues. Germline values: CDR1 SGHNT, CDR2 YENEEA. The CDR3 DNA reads TGTGCCAGCAGCTTCAGTGATGCTAACTATGGCTACACCTTC. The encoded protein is CASSFSDANYGYTF.

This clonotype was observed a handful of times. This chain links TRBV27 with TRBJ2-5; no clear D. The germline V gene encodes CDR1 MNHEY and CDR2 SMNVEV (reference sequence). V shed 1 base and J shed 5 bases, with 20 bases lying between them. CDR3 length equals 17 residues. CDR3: CASSLLSPHGFRETQYF. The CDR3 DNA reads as TGTGCCAGCAGTTTATTGAGCCCACATGGGTTCCGGGAGACCCAGTACTTC.

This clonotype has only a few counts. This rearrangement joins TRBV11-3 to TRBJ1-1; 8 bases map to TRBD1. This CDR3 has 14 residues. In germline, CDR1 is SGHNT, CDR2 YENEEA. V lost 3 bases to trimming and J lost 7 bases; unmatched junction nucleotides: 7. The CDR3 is CASSFDRGPGEAFF. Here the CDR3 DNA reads TGTGCCAGCAGCTTCGACAGGGGTCCCGGTGAAGCTTTCTTT.

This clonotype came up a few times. The CDR3 here is CASSSPGQRDNEQFF. The CDR3 DNA sequence: TGTGCCAGCAGCTCCCCCGGCCAGAGGGACAATGAGCAGTTCTTC. The rearrangement links TRBV7-2 to TRBJ2-1; D might be TRBD2 (5 bases). Germline loops: CDR1 SGHTA, CDR2 FQGNSA. Trimming removed 4 bases at V and 5 bases at J, with 15 bases between. There are 15 residues in the CDR3.

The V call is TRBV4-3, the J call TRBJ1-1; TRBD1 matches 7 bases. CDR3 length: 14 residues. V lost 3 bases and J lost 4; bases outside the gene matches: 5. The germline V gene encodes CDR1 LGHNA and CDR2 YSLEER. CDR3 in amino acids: CASSQSTGFTEAFF. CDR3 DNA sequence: TGCGCCAGCAGCCAGTCGACAGGGTTCACTGAAGCTTTCTTT.

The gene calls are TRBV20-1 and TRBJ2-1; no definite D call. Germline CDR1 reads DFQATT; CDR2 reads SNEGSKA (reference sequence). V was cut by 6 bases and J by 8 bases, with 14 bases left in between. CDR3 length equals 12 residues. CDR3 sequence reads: CSASRPNYEQFF. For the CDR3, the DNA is TGCAGTGCCTCCCGGCCCAATTATGAGCAGTTCTTC.

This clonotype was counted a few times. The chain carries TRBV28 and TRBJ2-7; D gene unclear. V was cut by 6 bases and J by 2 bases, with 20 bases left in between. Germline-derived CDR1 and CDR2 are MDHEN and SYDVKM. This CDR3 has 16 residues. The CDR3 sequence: CASSRFGVDKPYEQYF. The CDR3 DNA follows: TGTGCCAGCAGCCGTTTTGGGGTAGACAAGCCCTACGAGCAGTACTTC.

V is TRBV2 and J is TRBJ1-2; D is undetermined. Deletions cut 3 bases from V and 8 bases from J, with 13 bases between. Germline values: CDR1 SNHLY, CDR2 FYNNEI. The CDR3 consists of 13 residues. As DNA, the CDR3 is TGTGCCAGCAGTGAGAACGGCTTAGAGGGCTACACCTTC. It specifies CASSENGLEGYTF.

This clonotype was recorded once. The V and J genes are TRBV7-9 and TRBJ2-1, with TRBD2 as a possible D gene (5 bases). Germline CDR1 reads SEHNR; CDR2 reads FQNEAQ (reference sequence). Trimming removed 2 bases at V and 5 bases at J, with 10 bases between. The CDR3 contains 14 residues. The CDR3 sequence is CASSLTDGNNEQFF. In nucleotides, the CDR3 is TGTGCCAGCAGCTTAACTGACGGGAACAATGAGCAGTTCTTC.

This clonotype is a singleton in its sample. As DNA, the CDR3 is TGTGCCAGCATCGGGTGGGGGAAGGGGTACGAGCAGTACTTC. This codes for CASIGWGKGYEQYF. V usage is TRBV27 and J usage is TRBJ2-7; D is perhaps TRBD1 or TRBD2 (5 bases each). In germline, CDR1 is MNHEY, CDR2 SMNVEV (reference sequence). This CDR3 contains 14 residues. V was shortened by 7 bases and J by 4 bases, with 17 bases between the two germline ends.

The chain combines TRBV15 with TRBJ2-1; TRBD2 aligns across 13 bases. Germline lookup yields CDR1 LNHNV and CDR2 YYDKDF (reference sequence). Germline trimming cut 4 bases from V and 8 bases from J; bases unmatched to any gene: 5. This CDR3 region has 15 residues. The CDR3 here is CATSTRTSGSDEQFF. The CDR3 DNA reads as TGTGCCACCAGCACCCGGACTAGCGGGAGCGATGAGCAGTTCTTC. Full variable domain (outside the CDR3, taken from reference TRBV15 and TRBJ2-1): DAMVIQNPRYQVTQFGKPVTLSCSQTLNHNVMYWYQQKSSQAPKLLFHYYDKDFNNEADTPDNFQSRRPNTSFCFLDIRSPGLGDTAMYLCATSTRTSGSDEQFFGPGTRLTVL.

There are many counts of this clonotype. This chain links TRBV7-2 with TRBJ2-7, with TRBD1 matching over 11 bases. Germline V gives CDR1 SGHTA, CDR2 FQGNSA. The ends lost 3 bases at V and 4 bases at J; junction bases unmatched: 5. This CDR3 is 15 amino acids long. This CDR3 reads CASSFAGTGGYEQYF. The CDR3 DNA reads TGTGCCAGCAGCTTCGCCGGGACAGGGGGATACGAGCAGTACTTC.

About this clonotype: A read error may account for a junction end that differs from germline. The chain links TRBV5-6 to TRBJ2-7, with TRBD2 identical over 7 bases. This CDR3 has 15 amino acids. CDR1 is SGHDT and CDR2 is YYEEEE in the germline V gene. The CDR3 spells CANSLAFSGHYEQYF. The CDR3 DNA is TGTGCCAACAGCTTGGCCTTTAGCGGGCACTACGAGCAGTACTTC.

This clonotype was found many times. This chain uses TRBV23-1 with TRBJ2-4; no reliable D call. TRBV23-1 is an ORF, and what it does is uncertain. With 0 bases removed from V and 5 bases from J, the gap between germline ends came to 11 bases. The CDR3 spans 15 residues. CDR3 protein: CASSQSSRRQNIQYF. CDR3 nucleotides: TGCGCCAGCAGTCAATCATCCCGGAGACAAAACATTCAGTACTTC.

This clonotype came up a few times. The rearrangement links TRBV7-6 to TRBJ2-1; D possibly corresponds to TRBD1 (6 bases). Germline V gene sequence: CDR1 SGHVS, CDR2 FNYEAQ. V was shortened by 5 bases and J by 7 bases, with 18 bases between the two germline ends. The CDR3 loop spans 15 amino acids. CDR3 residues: CASSPRVLGGNEQFF. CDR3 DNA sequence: TGTGCCAGCAGCCCGCGGGTTTTAGGGGGAAATGAGCAGTTCTTC.

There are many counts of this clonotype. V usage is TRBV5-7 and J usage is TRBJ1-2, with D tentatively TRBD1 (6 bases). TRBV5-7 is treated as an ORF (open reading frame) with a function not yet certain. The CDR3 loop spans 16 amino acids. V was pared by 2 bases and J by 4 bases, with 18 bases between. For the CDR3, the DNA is TGTGCCAGCAGCTTAAGTTTGAAGGGGGAATCCTATGGCTACACCTTC. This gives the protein CASSLSLKGESYGYTF.

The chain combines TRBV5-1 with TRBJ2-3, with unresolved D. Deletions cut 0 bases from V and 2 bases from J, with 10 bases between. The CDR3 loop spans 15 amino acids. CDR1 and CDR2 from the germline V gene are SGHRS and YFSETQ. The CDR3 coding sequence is TGCGCCAGCAGCTTGGCCCGAACTGTCACAGATACGCAGTATTTT. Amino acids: CASSLARTVTDTQYF.